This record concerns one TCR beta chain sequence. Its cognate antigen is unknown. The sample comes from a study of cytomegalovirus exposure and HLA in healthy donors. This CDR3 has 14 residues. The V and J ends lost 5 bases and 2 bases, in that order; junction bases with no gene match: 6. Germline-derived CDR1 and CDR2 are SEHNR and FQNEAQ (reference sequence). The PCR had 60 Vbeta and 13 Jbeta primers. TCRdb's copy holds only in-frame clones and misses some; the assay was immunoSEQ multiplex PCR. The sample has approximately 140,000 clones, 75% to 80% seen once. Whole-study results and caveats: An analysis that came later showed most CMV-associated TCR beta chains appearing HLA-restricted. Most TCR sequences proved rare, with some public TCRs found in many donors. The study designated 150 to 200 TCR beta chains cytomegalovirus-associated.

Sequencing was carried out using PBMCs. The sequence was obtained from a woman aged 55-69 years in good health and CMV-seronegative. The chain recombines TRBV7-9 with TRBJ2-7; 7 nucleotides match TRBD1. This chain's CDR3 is CASSLNRGPYEQYF. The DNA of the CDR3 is TGTGCCAGCAGCCTAAACAGGGGACCCTACGAGCAGTACTTC.